Listed here are 28 T cell receptor beta chains from one sample, sequenced in a study of cytomegalovirus exposure and HLA in healthy donors. The PCR contained 60 Vbeta and 13 Jbeta primers. The protocol was immunoSEQ multiplex PCR, while the TCRdb copy is restricted to in-frame clones and leaves out a portion. In the table there are approximately 200,000 clones, around 81% of which are singletons. Sequencing input: PBMCs. These receptors came from a man aged 25 to 40 in good health and CMV-seronegative.

The rearrangement uses TRBV28 and TRBJ2-5; 9 bases are shared with TRBD2. V lost 5 bases and J lost 2; bases outside the gene matches: 9. CDR3 length: 16 amino acids. Germline V gene lookup returns CDR1 MDHEN and CDR2 SYDVKM. The DNA of the CDR3 is TGTGCCAGCAGTAGGAGGGCGGGAGGGCGGCAAGAGACCCAGTACTTC. It encodes CASSRRAGGRQETQYF.

The chain uses TRBV11-2 and TRBJ2-1, with TRBD2 identical over 14 bases. This CDR3 is 16 amino acids long. The germline gives CDR1 SGHAT, CDR2 FQNNGV. With 3 bases clipped from V and 5 bases from J, the junction kept 3 bases outside the gene matches. The CDR3 coding sequence is TGTGCCAGCAGCTTGGGACTAGCGGGAGTGGACAATGAGCAGTTCTTC. The encoded protein is CASSLGLAGVDNEQFF.

The chain is built from TRBV7-3 and TRBJ2-3; 9 bases map to TRBD2. CDR1 is SGHTA and CDR2 is FQGTGA in the germline V gene. The CDR3 sequence is 18 residues long. Trimming took 1 base from V and 9 from J; bases not matched to a gene: 17. The CDR3 sequence: CASSLNPGGSGSWSTQYF. In DNA, the CDR3 is TGTGCCAGCAGCTTAAACCCCGGGGGTAGCGGGAGTTGGTCGACGCAGTATTTT.

The chain recombines TRBV13 with TRBJ2-5; 8 bases fit TRBD1. The CDR3 is 14 residues long. Losses at the gene ends were 0 bases for V and 4 bases for J; bases not matched to a gene: 1. Germline V lookup: CDR1 PRHDT, CDR2 FYEKMQ (reference sequence). CDR3 DNA sequence: TGTGCCAGCAGCTTAGGAGACAGGGGAGAGACCCAGTACTTC. This translates into CASSLGDRGETQYF.

This chain uses TRBV27 with TRBJ2-7; TRBD2 matches at 7 bases. Germline CDR1 reads MNHEY; CDR2 reads SMNVEV (reference sequence). The J segment lost 0 bases and the V segment lost 0 bases, leaving 5 bases of the junction unmatched. CDR3 length: 16 residues. The CDR3 region is CASSLSLAVSSYEQYF. The CDR3 DNA is TGTGCCAGCAGTTTATCCCTAGCGGTGAGCTCCTACGAGCAGTACTTC.

V usage is TRBV4-1 and J usage is TRBJ2-7, with 10 bases fitting TRBD2. The ends lost 4 bases at V and 6 bases at J; junction bases unmatched: 9. The CDR3 length is 15 residues. Germline assignment: CDR1 MGHRA and CDR2 YSYEKL. The CDR3 is CASSPHLAGESEQYF. The CDR3 DNA is TGCGCCAGCAGCCCACACCTAGCGGGAGAATCCGAGCAGTACTTC.

The CDR3 bases are TGTGCCAGCAGCCTCCTAGCAGACCGGGATACGCAGTATTTT. Encoded protein: CASSLLADRDTQYF. The chain recombines TRBV7-3 with TRBJ2-3; TRBD2 might be the D (5 bases). Germline CDR1 and CDR2: SGHTA and FQGTGA. The CDR3 sequence is 14 residues long. V was trimmed by 5 bases and J by 6 bases, leaving 15 bases between them.

The table lists this clone with a few counts. The chain employs TRBV6-1 and TRBJ2-7, with 7 nucleotides matching TRBD1. V shed 6 bases, J shed 6 bases, and the junction held 11 bases outside the gene matches. Germline V gene lookup returns CDR1 MNHNS and CDR2 SASEGT. The CDR3 is 14 amino acids. For the CDR3, the DNA is TGTGCCAGCAGCTATCAACAGGGGCAGCGCGAGCAGTACTTC. It codes for CASSYQQGQREQYF.

The chain links TRBV27 to TRBJ1-5; D call uncertain. Germline V CDR1 and CDR2: MNHEY, SMNVEV (reference sequence). The CDR3 consists of 15 residues. Trimming cost V 7 bases and J 0 bases, with 13 bases left between them. The CDR3 nucleotides read TGTGCCAGCATCGGGAGGGAAAATAGCAATCAGCCCCAGCATTTT. It translates to CASIGRENSNQPQHF.

This chain joins TRBV7-6 and TRBJ2-3; 13 bases fit TRBD2. Germline trimming cut 4 bases from V and 0 bases from J; bases unmatched to any gene: 10. Germline V gives CDR1 SGHVS, CDR2 FNYEAQ. The CDR3 runs 19 residues. In DNA, the CDR3 is TGTGCCAGCAGCTCCTCACAGACTAGCGGGAGGCTAAGCACAGATACGCAGTATTTT. Protein: CASSSSQTSGRLSTDTQYF.

V usage is TRBV6-5 and J usage is TRBJ2-7; no definite D call. This CDR3 is 16 amino acids long. CDR1 and CDR2 from the germline V gene are MNHEY and SVGAGI. Trimming took off 0 bases at V and 0 bases at J, with 12 bases between the two ends. As DNA, the CDR3 is TGTGCCAGCAGTTACTCGTTGTCAGGCTTCTCCTACGAGCAGTACTTC. It yields the protein CASSYSLSGFSYEQYF.

This clone was detected only once. V and J are TRBV27 and TRBJ1-2, with TRBD1 identical over 9 bases. The V and J ends lost 4 bases and 5 bases, in that order; junction bases with no gene match: 8. CDR3 length: 15 amino acids. CDR1 and CDR2 (germline): MNHEY, SMNVEV (reference sequence). The CDR3 spells CASSYTGGLGYGYTF. Here the CDR3 DNA reads TGTGCCAGCAGTTACACAGGGGGCCTTGGGTATGGCTACACCTTC.

This clone appeared a single time. The V and J genes are TRBV9 and TRBJ2-2; 7 bases match TRBD1. This CDR3 is 16 amino acids long. Trimming cost V 4 bases and J 3 bases; bases outside gene matches: 9. Per the germline V gene, CDR1 is SGDLS and CDR2 is YYNGEE. CDR3 residues: CASSPRTGRHTGELFF. As DNA, the CDR3 is TGTGCCAGCAGCCCCCGGACAGGTCGGCACACCGGGGAGCTGTTTTTT. The full variable domain, completed using reference TRBV9 and TRBJ2-2, is DSGVTQTPKHLITATGQRVTLRCSPRSGDLSVYWYQQSLDQGLQFLIQYYNGEERAKGNILERFSAQQFPDLHSELNLSSLELGDSALYFCASSPRTGRHTGELFFGEGSRLTVL.

The gene calls are TRBV4-1 and TRBJ1-2; TRBD1 might be the D (6 bases). V gave up 4 bases and J gave up 2 bases, with 8 bases separating them. The CDR3 is 13 amino acids. From germline, CDR1 is MGHRA and CDR2 YSYEKL. The DNA of the CDR3 is TGCGCCAGCAGCCCAGGGGTCAACTATGGCTACACCTTC. Amino acid sequence: CASSPGVNYGYTF.

V is TRBV9 and J is TRBJ2-3; D possibly corresponds to TRBD1 (6 bases). V lost 6 bases and J 0 bases, leaving 11 bases between the germline ends. The CDR3 is made up of 14 amino acids. Per the germline V gene, CDR1 is SGDLS and CDR2 is YYNGEE. CDR3 protein: CASNRDISTDTQYF. DNA for the CDR3: TGTGCCAGCAACCGGGACATTAGCACAGATACGCAGTATTTT.

This clone was seen once. The chain employs TRBV7-2 and TRBJ2-1; TRBD2 agrees at 9 bases. After removal of 4 bases from V and 2 bases from J, the junction contained 3 bases not matched to a gene. The germline V gene encodes CDR1 SGHTA and CDR2 FQGNSA. The CDR3 loop spans 15 amino acids. The CDR3 nucleotides read TGTGCCAGCAGCTCCTTAGCGGGAGCCTACAATGAGCAGTTCTTC. This translates into CASSSLAGAYNEQFF.

The chain uses TRBV19 and TRBJ2-3; 15 bases agree with TRBD2. The CDR3 covers 17 residues. In germline, CDR1 is LNHDA, CDR2 SQIVND (reference sequence). Trimming at V came to 5 bases and at J to 1 base, leaving 4 bases not matched to a gene. CDR3 DNA: TGTGCCAGTAGTGGACTAGCGGGAGGGCCGGGCACAGATACGCAGTATTTT. The encoded protein is CASSGLAGGPGTDTQYF.

The V call is TRBV25-1, the J call TRBJ1-1; tentative D call: TRBD1 (6 bases). Germline values: CDR1 MGHDK, CDR2 SYGVNS. Between the trimmed V and J ends, which lost 8 bases and 0 bases, there was a span of 19 bases. The length of the CDR3 is 16 residues. The CDR3: CASGGGAPPMNTEAFF. The CDR3 nucleotides are TGTGCCAGCGGCGGGGGGGCCCCACCGATGAACACTGAAGCTTTCTTT.

In its sample, this clone was seen a few times. CDR3 loop: CASSGTSGGTDTQYF. Written as DNA, the CDR3 is TGTGCCAGCAGTGGGACTAGCGGGGGCACAGATACGCAGTATTTT. J is TRBJ2-3 and V is TRBV6-4, with 12 bases fitting TRBD2. The CDR3 has 15 amino acids. CDR1 and CDR2 (germline): MRHNA, SNTAGT. The V gene end was trimmed by 4 bases and the J gene end by 1 base; junction bases not matched to a gene: 0.

This clone was counted a few times. The chain recombines TRBV19 with TRBJ1-5, with D tentatively TRBD1 (5 bases). The germline V gene encodes CDR1 LNHDA and CDR2 SQIVND (reference sequence). V shed 4 bases and J shed 3 bases, with 13 bases lying between them. CDR3 length: 15 amino acids. The CDR3 DNA reads as TGTGCCAGTAGTAAGGCCTCAGGGTTCAATCAGCCCCAGCATTTT. The encoded protein is CASSKASGFNQPQHF. The complete variable domain, with remaining parts taken from reference TRBV19 and TRBJ1-5, reads DGGITQSPKYLFRKEGQNVTLSCEQNLNHDAMYWYRQDPGQGLRLIYYSQIVNDFQKGDIAEGYSVSREKKESFPLTVTSAQKNPTAFYLCASSKASGFNQPQHFGDGTRLSIL.

The rearrangement links TRBV5-1 to TRBJ2-5; possible D gene TRBD2, 5 bases. CDR3 length: 14 amino acids. In germline, CDR1 is SGHRS, CDR2 YFSETQ. V shed 3 bases and J shed 2 bases, with 11 bases lying between them. Here the CDR3 DNA reads TGCGCCAGCAGCTACCGGGAAACTCAAGAGACCCAGTACTTC. This codes for CASSYRETQETQYF.

This rearrangement joins TRBV9 to TRBJ2-1; TRBD2 matches 10 bases. Germline lookup yields CDR1 SGDLS and CDR2 YYNGEE. V dropped 4 bases and J dropped 3; count of bases not matched to a gene: 7. The CDR3 contains 16 residues. The CDR3 here is CASSTRLAGVYNEQFF. The DNA for the CDR3 is TGTGCCAGCAGCACCCGACTAGCGGGTGTCTACAATGAGCAGTTCTTC. Combining the CDR3 with reference TRBV9 and TRBJ2-1 gives the whole variable domain DSGVTQTPKHLITATGQRVTLRCSPRSGDLSVYWYQQSLDQGLQFLIQYYNGEERAKGNILERFSAQQFPDLHSELNLSSLELGDSALYFCASSTRLAGVYNEQFFGPGTRLTVL.

V is TRBV2 and J is TRBJ1-1; 12 bases line up with TRBD1. In germline, CDR1 is SNHLY, CDR2 FYNNEI. V gave up 4 bases and J gave up 6 bases; unmatched junction bases: 3. The CDR3 loop spans 14 amino acids. CDR3 residues: CASSGDRGQAEAFF. CDR3 nucleotides: TGTGCCAGCAGTGGGGACAGGGGGCAGGCTGAAGCTTTCTTT.

The CDR3 nucleotides are TGTGCCAGCAGCGGGACATCCCAGCGACCCTGGGCCAACGTCCTGACTTTC. Residues: CASSGTSQRPWANVLTF. V gene TRBV27 combines with J gene TRBJ2-6, with D possibly matching TRBD1 (6 bases). V shed 6 bases and J shed 5 bases, with 20 bases lying between them. The CDR3 sequence is 17 residues long. The germline V gene encodes CDR1 MNHEY and CDR2 SMNVEV (reference sequence). Together with reference TRBV27 and TRBJ2-6, the CDR3 gives the full variable domain: EAQVTQNPRYLITVTGKKLTVTCSQNMNHEYMSWYRQDPGLGLRQIYYSMNVEVTDKGDVPEGYKVSRKEKRNFPLILESPSPNQTSLYFCASSGTSQRPWANVLTFGAGSRLTVL.

The chain couples TRBV25-1 to TRBJ1-4, with D perhaps matching TRBD1 (6 bases). The CDR3 runs 15 residues. Trimming shortened V by 1 base and J by 4 bases, and 10 bases separated the two germline ends. Germline V gene data show CDR1 as MGHDK and CDR2 as SYGVNS. As DNA, the CDR3 is TGTGCCAGCAGTGAATCGACAGGCTTTAATGAAAAACTGTTTTTT. Amino acids: CASSESTGFNEKLFF.

V usage is TRBV2 and J usage is TRBJ2-2, with D perhaps TRBD2 (6 bases). CDR3 length: 16 amino acids. The V end was cut by 1 base, the J end by 1 base, with 10 bases between. Germline CDR1 and CDR2: SNHLY and FYNNEI. The CDR3 DNA follows: TGTGCCAGCAGTGAAGTCCGGCGGGAGAACACCGGGGAGCTGTTTTTT. Protein: CASSEVRRENTGELFF.

The V call is TRBV27, the J call TRBJ2-7, with TRBD2 identical over 7 bases. The CDR3 totals 13 residues. J gave up 4 bases and V 10 bases, and 10 bases lay outside the gene matches. In germline, CDR1 is MNHEY, CDR2 SMNVEV (reference sequence). CDR3 protein: CATRRLAEYEQYF. The CDR3 bases are TGTGCCACCCGCCGGCTAGCGGAATACGAGCAGTACTTC.

With regard to this clone: This CDR3 is also generated by other DNA sequences in the sample. The chain is built from TRBV6-1 and TRBJ1-3; D gene ambiguous. Between the trimmed V and J ends, which lost 1 base and 0 bases, there was a span of 7 bases. The CDR3 runs 15 residues. Looked up from germline, CDR1 is MNHNS and CDR2 is SASEGT. The CDR3, as DNA: TGTGCCAGCAGTGAAGGTCAAGCCTCTGGAAACACCATATATTTT. Its translation: CASSEGQASGNTIYF.